This T cell receptor beta chain was identified during a study of T cells in Graves' hyperthyroidism and ophthalmopathy. This clonotype was detected many times. Antigen specificity is unknown. The TCR beta CDR3 regions underwent amplification using RNA transcripts as the source. The HTBI primer set was used in a first-round RT-PCR of the TCR CDR3. TCRdb analysed the multiplex PCR reads with MiXCR anew, one entry per CDR3 protein. Among about 640,000 distinct CDR3 sequences, approximately 14% were seen once, and the ten largest hold roughly an eighth. Study results and limitations: Ophthalmopathy and stable hyperthyroidism were told apart by a 13 V-J model.

The germline gives CDR1 SGHAT, CDR2 FQNNGV. The CDR3 contains 16 residues. Trimming removed 3 bases from V and 6 bases from J; junction bases left unmatched: 8. Patients affected by ophthalmopathy presented a Clinical Activity Score of at least 3, a NOSPECS grade of at least 4, and disease duration below 3 months. The receptor's source is a woman aged 45-59 years with Graves' ophthalmopathy. Sequenced: blood. The chain combines TRBV11-2 with TRBJ2-1; 10 bases match TRBD1. In DNA form, the CDR3 reads TGTGCCAGCAGCTTCTCTGGACAGGGGGTTGGCAATGAGCAGTTCTTC. Translated: CASSFSGQGVGNEQFF. The whole variable domain, filled in from reference TRBV11-2 and TRBJ2-1, reads EAGVAQSPRYKIIEKRQSVAFWCNPISGHATLYWYQQILGQGPKLLIQFQNNGVVDDSQLPKDRFSAERLKGVDSTLKIQPAKLEDSAVYLCASSFSGQGVGNEQFFGPGTRLTVL.